This entry features one T cell receptor (beta chain) sequence. Assay: immunoSEQ multiplex PCR; the TCRdb copy retains only in-frame clones and omits some. The sample carries 40,000 to 55,000 clones, roughly 90% recorded once. These data originate in a study of T cell changes during pregnancy in multiple sclerosis. V gave up 2 bases and J gave up 5 bases, with 12 bases separating them. The germline V gene encodes CDR1 ENHRY and CDR2 SYGVKD. The CDR3 totals 14 residues. The chain employs TRBV10-3 and TRBJ1-1; D gene uncertain. The clonotype was recovered from a female donor in good health, enrolled as a control in a pregnancy study. The sequenced sample was peripheral blood, obtained in the second trimester of pregnancy. CDR3 DNA: TGTGCCATCAGTGAGCCGGCGGGGATGACTGAAGCTTTCTTT. This encodes CAISEPAGMTEAFF.